This TCR beta chain appears in the sequencing data of a study of Graves' ophthalmopathy and Graves' hyperthyroidism. Study outcomes and limitations: Thyroid clonotypes that were expanded above 0.001 frequency mostly also appeared in blood.

Certain patients were not enrolled. These were patients with other autoimmune diseases, uncontrolled infections, pregnancy or lactation. A volume of 10 ml of fresh peripheral blood supplied the PBMCs. The authors amplified TCR beta CDR3 regions, and they did so from RNA transcripts for repertoire sequencing. HTBI primers were employed in first-round RT-PCR, then a second-round multiplex PCR followed. TCRdb reanalysed the multiplex PCR reads using MiXCR and keeps one entry per CDR3 protein. The sample has about 660,000 distinct CDR3 sequences; just over 40% are singletons. Ten or more counts support this clonotype. Its antigen is undetermined. Germline V gives CDR1 SQVTM, CDR2 ANQGSEA. V was clipped by 2 bases and J by 9 bases, with 13 bases between them. The CDR3 is made up of 12 amino acids.

The TCR was taken from an adult man with Graves' ophthalmopathy. Sequencing was done on a sample of peripheral blood. The J gene is TRBJ2-5, the V gene TRBV29-1; no firm D call. CDR3 sequence reads: CSVESGRPAQYF. In DNA form, the CDR3 reads TGCAGCGTTGAATCGGGCAGGCCGGCCCAGTACTTC.